The entry that follows covers one T cell receptor (beta chain) sequence. Per the authors' pipeline: Amplification of reference gene primers was used by the study to estimate nucleated cell counts. TCRdb keeps only in-frame clones here, not all; method: immunoSEQ multiplex PCR. The V and J calls and the clone size are those of that table, but D and trimming were determined from the DNA. The sample lists under 250,000 clones, less than 85% occurring once. The record originates from a study of blood T cell repertoires in COVID-19. In the study overall: The samples span acute and convalescent COVID-19 from the United States, Italy and Spain.

CDR1 is SQVTM and CDR2 is ANQGSEA in the germline V gene. This CDR3 has 11 amino acids. Input material: peripheral blood. This chain links TRBV29-1 with TRBJ1-2; D remains unclear. This TCR was recovered from a woman in her seventies with acute or convalescent COVID-19. The CDR3 is CTGGDSYGYTF. In DNA, the CDR3 is TGCACCGGTGGTGATAGTTATGGCTACACCTTC. Based on the CDR3 plus reference TRBV29-1 and TRBJ1-2, the full variable domain is SAVISQKPSRDICQRGTSLTIQCQVDSQVTMMFWYRQQPGQSLTLIATANQGSEATYESGFVIDKFPISRPNLTFSTLTVSNMSPEDSSIYLCTGGDSYGYTFGSGTRLTVV.